This TCR beta chain comes out of a study of blood T cell repertoires in COVID-19. Study summary: Sites across the United States, Italy and Spain contributed samples from acute and convalescent COVID-19.

In the authors' methods: Amplification with reference gene primers provided the estimates of nucleated cell counts. Method: immunoSEQ multiplex PCR; TCRdb's copy keeps in-frame clones and lacks some. V, J and clone size were drawn from that table, and D and trimming were deduced from the DNA. This repertoire shows fewer than 400,000 clones, 85% found once; its top ten account for around 1.8%. Individuals aged 18 to 89 years were recruited from roughly 22 US areas. Categorization into cohorts depended on clinical history that participants reported. V dropped 3 bases and J dropped 5; count of bases not matched to a gene: 7. Per the germline V gene, CDR1 is SGHTA and CDR2 is FQGNSA. This CDR3 spans 15 amino acids.

This receptor was identified in a woman younger than 45 who had been exposed to COVID-19. The specimen sequenced was PBMCs or T cells enriched from blood (not recorded which). The chain combines TRBV7-2 with TRBJ2-1; TRBD1 matches at 7 bases. In nucleotides, the CDR3 is TGTGCCAGCAGCTTCAGGGGGTTCGAGCACAATGAGCAGTTCTTC. This translates into CASSFRGFEHNEQFF.